This TCR beta chain originates from a study of blood T cell repertoires in COVID-19. Study details: From the United States, Italy and Spain came samples of acute and convalescent COVID-19.

Repertoires were generated with immunoSEQ multiplex PCR, while TCRdb's copy carries only in-frame clones and drops some. The sample consists of under 150,000 clones, approximately 84% of them appearing once. The germline V gene encodes CDR1 MDHEN and CDR2 SYDVKM. The CDR3 runs 14 residues. V gave up 2 bases and J gave up 6 bases, with 11 bases separating them. The receptor's source is a human donor in a cohort sampled during active COVID-19. V gene TRBV28 combines with J gene TRBJ2-4, with a weak D call TRBD2 (6 bases). The sequenced material came from peripheral blood. The chain's CDR3 is CASSLRMGGNIQYF. The CDR3 DNA follows: TGTGCCAGCAGTTTACGGATGGGAGGAAACATTCAGTACTTC.